This TCR beta chain was documented in a study of T cell changes during pregnancy in multiple sclerosis. CDR1 SGHVS and CDR2 FQNEAQ come from the germline V gene. This CDR3 is built from 13 residues. The V and J ends lost 3 bases and 12 bases, in that order; junction bases with no gene match: 6. Sequenced by immunoSEQ multiplex PCR; TCRdb stores in-frame clones only, minus some. The sample lists tens of thousands of clones, around 90% occurring once. This TCR was recovered from a female donor with multiple sclerosis, enrolled in a pregnancy study. The V call is TRBV7-8, the J call TRBJ2-7; 12 bases match TRBD1. Sequences were derived from peripheral blood, sampled before pregnancy. CDR3 in amino acids: CASSFLTGQGAYF. CDR3 coding DNA: TGTGCCAGCAGCTTTCTGACGGGACAGGGGGCGTACTTC.